These 16 T cell receptor beta chains share one sample of origin, sequenced in a study of blood T cells in healthy people across ages (dated by TCRdb to between 2014 and 2016). The library came from 5' RACE. Sequencing took place on an Illumina HiSeq 2500. A second PCR of about 6 to 12 cycles was performed with a sample-barcoded 5' primer and a J-beta primer mix. In TCRdb, the public reads were trimmed at Q25 with fastp and aligned with MiXCR, with productive beta chains retained. Rows with one shared CDR3 protein collapse into an entry with the most common genes and DNA. In this sample the table shows about 320,000 distinct CDR3 sequences, 25% to 30% of which occur a single time. The ten largest clones add up to 25% to 30% of the sample. The sample consisted of blood. All receptors come from a woman between 65 and 79 years old in good health.

The genes are TRBV4-1 and TRBJ1-1, with 7 bases that match TRBD1. This CDR3 is built from 15 residues. With 5 bases clipped from V and 2 bases from J, the junction kept 8 bases outside the gene matches. Germline loops: CDR1 MGHRA, CDR2 YSYEKL. The CDR3 region has the DNA TGCGCCAGCAGCAATAGGGACAGATTCAACACTGAAGCTTTCTTT. Translating gives CASSNRDRFNTEAFF.

In this sample, this clonotype turned up a few times. The chain uses TRBV6-6 and TRBJ1-1; 12 bases fit TRBD1. This CDR3 has 16 residues. Germline assignment: CDR1 MNHNY and CDR2 SVGAGI (reference sequence). After removal of 6 bases from V and 1 base from J, the junction contained 6 bases not matched to a gene. The CDR3 region has the DNA TGTGCCAGCAGGGAGGGGACAGGGGGCGCGAACACTGAAGCTTTCTTT. This codes for CASREGTGGANTEAFF.

V and J are TRBV7-9 and TRBJ1-2; 9 nucleotides line up with TRBD1. This CDR3 is 13 amino acids long. Germline CDR1 SEHNR, CDR2 FQNEAQ (reference sequence). Losses at the gene ends were 6 bases for V and 13 bases for J; bases not matched to a gene: 12. CDR3 DNA sequence: TGTGCCAGCAGAATCAGGACAGGGGAAGGGTTCACCTTC. It is translated as CASRIRTGEGFTF.

This clonotype has ten or more counts. This rearrangement joins TRBV12-3 or TRBV12-4 to TRBJ2-1; D gene ambiguous. CDR3 size: 15 residues. V lost 2 bases and J lost 4, with 12 bases in between. CDR3 bases: TGTGCCAGCAGTTTAAGCCTAGGAATTTACAATGAGCAGTTCTTC. Amino acids: CASSLSLGIYNEQFF.

V is TRBV2 and J is TRBJ2-5; D is perhaps TRBD1 or TRBD2 (7 bases each). The germline gives CDR1 SNHLY, CDR2 FYNNEI. Trimming pared 8 bases from V and 4 bases from J, leaving 17 bases between. This CDR3 comprises 14 residues. The DNA of the CDR3 is TGTGCCAGCGGTACAGGGGAGCGGGGAGAGACCCAGTACTTC. Translating it yields CASGTGERGETQYF.

Here the CDR3 DNA reads TGCAGTGCTAGGCCTAGCGGGAGGGCGGGGGATACGCAGTATTTT. It is translated as CSARPSGRAGDTQYF. V and J are TRBV20-1 and TRBJ2-3; 12 bases are a match to TRBD2. The V segment lost 3 bases and the J segment 6 bases; nucleotides outside the gene matches: 7. CDR3 length equals 15 residues. Germline-derived CDR1 and CDR2 are DFQATT and SNEGSKA (reference sequence).

This clonotype showed up just a few times. The rearrangement links TRBV18 to TRBJ2-1, with 7 positions matching TRBD2. CDR3 size: 15 residues. The J segment lost 3 bases and the V segment lost 4 bases, leaving 6 bases of the junction unmatched. Germline V lookup: CDR1 KGHSH, CDR2 LQKENI. This CDR3 is CASSQGSGNYNEQFF. For the CDR3, the DNA is TGTGCCAGCTCACAGGGAAGCGGGAACTACAATGAGCAGTTCTTC.

The chain links TRBV28 to TRBJ2-7, with D uncertain. The V end was cut by 7 bases, the J end by 3 bases, with 13 bases between. The CDR3 spans 13 residues. Germline lookup yields CDR1 MDHEN and CDR2 SYDVKM. The CDR3 DNA reads TGTGCCAGCACACCTACCGGGCTCTACGAGCAGTACTTC. It codes for CASTPTGLYEQYF.

The V call is TRBV20-1, the J call TRBJ2-1; D call uncertain. The CDR3 runs to 13 residues. The germline V gene encodes CDR1 DFQATT and CDR2 SNEGSKA (reference sequence). V was cut by 3 bases and J by 0 bases, with 6 bases left in between. CDR3 nucleotides: TGCAGTGCTAGCGATGACTCCTACAATGAGCAGTTCTTC. Translated, it gives CSASDDSYNEQFF.

This rearrangement joins TRBV28 to TRBJ1-2; no firm D call. The V end lost 5 bases, the J end lost 4 bases, and 14 bases lay between the germline ends. The CDR3 has 14 residues. Germline CDR1 is MDHEN and CDR2 is SYDVKM. The CDR3 DNA follows: TGTGCCAGCAGTCCCCCAGCGCTTTCCTATGGCTACACCTTC. This gives the protein CASSPPALSYGYTF.

The J gene is TRBJ1-5, the V gene TRBV5-5; D uncertain. CDR3 length equals 13 residues. Germline CDR1 reads SGHKS; CDR2 reads YYEKEE (reference sequence). The V end lost 4 bases, the J end lost 7 bases, and 12 bases lay between the germline ends. CDR3 amino acids: CASSARIRQPQHF. For the CDR3, the DNA is TGTGCCAGCAGCGCCCGTATCCGGCAGCCCCAGCATTTT. Drawing the rest from reference TRBV5-5 and TRBJ1-5, the complete variable domain is DAGVTQSPTHLIKTRGQQVTLRCSPISGHKSVSWYQQVLGQGPQFIFQYYEKEERGRGNFPDRFSARQFPNYSSELNVNALLLGDSALYLCASSARIRQPQHFGDGTRLSIL.

The V gene is TRBV4-1, the J gene TRBJ2-5; possible D gene TRBD1, 6 bases. The J call may be faulty, since TRBJ2-7 better matches the DNA end. Germline CDR1 reads MGHRA; CDR2 reads YSYEKL. The CDR3 runs 15 residues. CDR3 DNA sequence: TGCGCCAGCAGCCAGGAACGCCGGGACATGTACGAGCAGTACTTC. Protein sequence: CASSQERRDMYEQYF.

There are a few counts of this clonotype. V is TRBV5-1 and J is TRBJ2-5, with 8 bases fitting TRBD2. Per germline, CDR1 SGHRS and CDR2 YFSETQ. The CDR3 has 17 amino acids. Trimming took 4 bases from V and 4 from J; bases not matched to a gene: 15. The CDR3 DNA follows: TGCGCCAGCAGCCACCCGTCCGGGATGAGCGGGAGAGAGACCCAGTACTTC. Residues: CASSHPSGMSGRETQYF.

This clonotype turned up a few times. A read error may produce the germline difference seen at one junction end. The V gene is TRBV28, the J gene TRBJ2-5; 9 bases match TRBD2. Germline assignment: CDR1 MDHEN and CDR2 SYDVKM. The CDR3 sequence is 16 residues long. CDR3 DNA: TGCGCCAGCAGTTTAGAGGGCCTAGCGGGAACGGAGACCCAGTACTTC. Encoded protein: CASSLEGLAGTETQYF.

This clonotype appeared a few times. J is TRBJ1-2 and V is TRBV7-9; no reliable D call. Germline lookup yields CDR1 SEHNR and CDR2 FQNEAQ (reference sequence). Trimming removed 5 bases from V and 6 bases from J, with 10 bases in between. The CDR3 extends over 12 amino acids. The CDR3 loop reads CASSLFGDGYTF. As DNA, the CDR3 is TGTGCCAGCAGCCTGTTTGGGGATGGCTACACCTTC.

This clonotype has just a few counts. The rearrangement links TRBV4-1 to TRBJ1-2; no reliable D call. The CDR3 loop spans 16 amino acids. V lost 0 bases to trimming and J lost 8 bases, with 19 bases between them. Germline CDR1 is MGHRA and CDR2 is YSYEKL. DNA for the CDR3: TGCGCCAGCAGCCAAGATAGTATAGGTTCCGGGAGAGGCTACACCTTC. Its protein is CASSQDSIGSGRGYTF.